The source of this T cell receptor (beta chain) is a study of read filtering for tumor transcriptome and immune sequencing. This library used approximately 0.4 ug RNA and molecular barcoded adaptors spanning alpha/delta and beta/gamma chains. TCRdb re-called the reads with MiXCR, one entry per CDR3 protein. The sample has about 62,000 distinct CDR3 sequences; around 19% are singletons. This clonotype showed up many times. CDR1 is SGHRS, CDR2 YFSETQ, per germline. V was clipped by 4 bases and J by 1 base; unmatched bases: 8. CDR3 length: 16 residues. This chain connects TRBV5-1 to TRBJ2-3, with 8 bases lining up with TRBD2. The sequenced sample was a population of CD138-negative cells sorted from bone marrow. The source of this sequence is a donor older than 35 with multiple myeloma. CDR3 nucleotide sequence: TGCGCCAGCAGCCAGGGACTAGGGGTGGGCACAGATACGCAGTATTTT. Amino acid sequence: CASSQGLGVGTDTQYF.